This T cell receptor (beta chain) originates from a study of T cells in Graves' hyperthyroidism and ophthalmopathy. Concerning this clonotype itself: Being one base from a much bigger clone, this may be a read error.

This CDR3 has 12 residues. From germline, CDR1 is SQVTM and CDR2 ANQGSEA. TCR beta CDR3 sequences were amplified from RNA transcripts. The primer set for the first-round RT-PCR of the TCR CDR3 was HTBI. TCRdb analysed the multiplex PCR reads with MiXCR anew, one entry per CDR3 protein. The data show around 450,000 distinct CDR3 sequences, with 15% to 19% seen just once and 7.5% to 9% held by the top ten. The sequence derives from a woman aged 18-35 years with Graves' hyperthyroidism. Input material: blood. The chain has TRBV29-1 and TRBJ1-1; TRBD1 aligns across 11 bases. Here the CDR3 DNA reads TGCAGCGTTAGGACAGGGGGCACTGAAGCTTCCTTT. Protein: CSVRTGGTEASF.